This T cell receptor beta chain was found in a study of vaccination and CD4 T cells after COVID-19. Background on the study: Cells were stimulated with overlapping spike peptide pools from SARS-CoV-2, HCoV-NL63, HCoV-OC43 and HCoV-229E.

Cultured CD4+ T cells had their DNA profiled by the Oncomine TCR Beta short-read assay. Cultures of CD4+ T cells served as the source for extracting genomic DNA. MiXCR, applied by TCRdb to the PCR reads, yields one record per CDR3 protein. This sample has 22,000 or so distinct CDR3 sequences, with 35% to 50% found just once. Trimming stripped 2 bases from V and 8 bases from J, with 12 bases between. The germline gives CDR1 SGHVS, CDR2 FQNEAQ. The CDR3 is 13 amino acids. In this sample, this clonotype turned up a few times. Its antigen is currently unknown. Treatment indicated: approximately 11-day PBMC culture with coronavirus spike peptide pools or control peptides (ViraFEST assay). Expanded clonotypes were found by TCR sequencing after peptide-pool stimulation (ViraFEST).

The clonotype originates from a human donor who had recovered from COVID-19. Sequenced sample: CD4+ T cells from blood, cultured in vitro. V gene TRBV7-8 combines with J gene TRBJ1-2; tentatively, D is TRBD1 (5 bases). The CDR3 DNA reads as TGTGCCAGCAGCTTAACAGGTACCAGCGGCTACACCTTC. Translated, it gives CASSLTGTSGYTF.